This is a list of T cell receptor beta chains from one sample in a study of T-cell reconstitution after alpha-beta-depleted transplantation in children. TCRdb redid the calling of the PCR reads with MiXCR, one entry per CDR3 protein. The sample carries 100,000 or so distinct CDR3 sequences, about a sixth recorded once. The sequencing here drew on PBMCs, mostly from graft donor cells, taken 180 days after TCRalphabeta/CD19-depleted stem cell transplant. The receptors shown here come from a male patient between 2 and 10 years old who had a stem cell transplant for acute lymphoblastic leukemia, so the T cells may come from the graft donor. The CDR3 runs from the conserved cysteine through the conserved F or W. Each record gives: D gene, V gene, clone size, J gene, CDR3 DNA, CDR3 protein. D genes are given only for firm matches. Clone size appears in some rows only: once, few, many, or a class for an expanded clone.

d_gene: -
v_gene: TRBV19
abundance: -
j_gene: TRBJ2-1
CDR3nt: TGTGCCAGTAGTATAACGGCCTCGTACAATGAGCAGTTCTTC
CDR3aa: CASSITASYNEQFF

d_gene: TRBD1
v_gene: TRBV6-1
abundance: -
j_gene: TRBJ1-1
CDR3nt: TGTGCCCACCCGAGGGGGGACAGGGGGCAGAACACTGAAGCTTTCTTT
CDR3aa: CAHPRGDRGQNTEAFF

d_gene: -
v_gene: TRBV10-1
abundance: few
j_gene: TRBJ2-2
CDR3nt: TGCGCCAGCAGTGAGTCAACCGTTCCCCACGGGGAGCTGTTTTTT
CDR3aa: CASSESTVPHGELFF

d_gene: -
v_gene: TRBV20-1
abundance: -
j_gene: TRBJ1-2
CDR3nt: TGCAGTGCTAGGGCCCAAGGCAGGTCCTATGGCTACACCTTC
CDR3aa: CSARAQGRSYGYTF

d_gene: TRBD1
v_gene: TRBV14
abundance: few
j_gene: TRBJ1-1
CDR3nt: TGTGCCAGCAGCCATCAGGGACAGGGGTTCGGGATGAACACTGAAGCTTTCTTT
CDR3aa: CASSHQGQGFGMNTEAFF

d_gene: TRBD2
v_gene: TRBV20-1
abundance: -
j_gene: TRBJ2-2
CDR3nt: TGCAGTGCTTCGCGGGGGGGGGTCACCGGGGAGCTGTTTTTT
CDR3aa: CSASRGGVTGELFF

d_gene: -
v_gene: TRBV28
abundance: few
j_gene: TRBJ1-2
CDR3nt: TGTGCCAGCAGTAAAGGACAAAGGATCAGTGGCTACACCTTC
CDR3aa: CASSKGQRISGYTF

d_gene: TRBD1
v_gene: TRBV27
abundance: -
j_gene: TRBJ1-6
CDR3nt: TGTGCCAGCTGGGACAGGGGGCGGCCCCTCCACTTT
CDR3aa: CASWDRGRPLHF

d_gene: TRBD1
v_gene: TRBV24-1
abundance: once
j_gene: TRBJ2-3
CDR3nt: TGTGCCACCAGAGCGGGACAGGGGTGGGCAGATACGCAGTATTTT
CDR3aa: CATRAGQGWADTQYF

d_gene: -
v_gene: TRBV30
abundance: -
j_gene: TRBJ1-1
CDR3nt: TGTGCCTTGTACGAAGTAGGGAACACTGAAGCTTTCTTT
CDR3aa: CALYEVGNTEAFF

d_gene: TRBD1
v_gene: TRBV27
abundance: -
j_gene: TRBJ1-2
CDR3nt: TGTGCCAGCAGCCTAAGACAGGGAGAAAACTATGGCTACACCTTC
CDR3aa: CASSLRQGENYGYTF

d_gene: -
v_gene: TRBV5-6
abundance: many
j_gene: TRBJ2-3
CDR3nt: TGTGCCAGCAGCTTTCTAGAGGGGCAGGGGAACACAGATACGCAGTATTTT
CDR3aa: CASSFLEGQGNTDTQYF

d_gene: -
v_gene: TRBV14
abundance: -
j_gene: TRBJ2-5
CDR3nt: TGTGCCAGCAGCCGTCCAGGCTCACAAGAGACCCAGTACTTC
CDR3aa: CASSRPGSQETQYF

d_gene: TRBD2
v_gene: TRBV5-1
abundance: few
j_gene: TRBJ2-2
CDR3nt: TGCGCCAGCAGCCTGGCGGGACTAGCGGGGGGGCCGGCCACCGGGGAGCTGTTTTTT
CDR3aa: CASSLAGLAGGPATGELFF

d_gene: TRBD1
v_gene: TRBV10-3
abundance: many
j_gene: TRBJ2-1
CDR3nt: TGTGCCATCAGTGCGGGACAGGGGGCTGATGAGCAGTTCTTC
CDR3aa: CAISAGQGADEQFF

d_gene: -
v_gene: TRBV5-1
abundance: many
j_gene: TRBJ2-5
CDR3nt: TGCGCCAGCAGCGAGGGGACCCGGGCTCAAGAGACCCAGTACTTC
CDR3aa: CASSEGTRAQETQYF

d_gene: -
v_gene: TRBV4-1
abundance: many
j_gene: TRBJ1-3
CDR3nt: TGCGCCAGCAGCCAAGATCGGGTAGGCGGGGCTGCTGGAAACACCATATATTTT
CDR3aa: CASSQDRVGGAAGNTIYF

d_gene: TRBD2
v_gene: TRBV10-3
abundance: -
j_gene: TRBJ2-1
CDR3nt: TGTGCCATCAGTGATCTAGCGGGAGATGTTCGGGGTGAGCAGTTCTTC
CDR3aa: CAISDLAGDVRGEQFF

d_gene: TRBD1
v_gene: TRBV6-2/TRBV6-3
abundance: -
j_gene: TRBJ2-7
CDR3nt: TGTGCCAGCTGGTCCCGAGGGGGCAGAACCTACGAGCAGTACTTC
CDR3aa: CASWSRGGRTYEQYF

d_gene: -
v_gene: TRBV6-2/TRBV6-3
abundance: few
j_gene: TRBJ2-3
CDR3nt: TGTGCCAGCAGTCGGGACGGAAGCACAGATACGCAGTATTTT
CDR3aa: CASSRDGSTDTQYF

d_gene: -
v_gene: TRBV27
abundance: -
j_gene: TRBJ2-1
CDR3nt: TGTGCCAGCCGTGGCTCGTGGGGGGTCAATGAGCAGTTCTTC
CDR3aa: CASRGSWGVNEQFF

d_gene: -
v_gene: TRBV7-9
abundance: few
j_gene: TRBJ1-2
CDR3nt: TGTGCCAGCAGTCATTTAACATACTATGGCTACACCTTC
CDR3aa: CASSHLTYYGYTF

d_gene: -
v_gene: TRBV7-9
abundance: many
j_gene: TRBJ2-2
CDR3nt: TGTGCCAGCAGCTTCCCCAGAATGGCCGGGGAGCTGTTTTTT
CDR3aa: CASSFPRMAGELFF

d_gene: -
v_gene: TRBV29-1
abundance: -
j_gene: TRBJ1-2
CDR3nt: TGCAGCGTTGAACTGGATGATTCTAACTATGGCTACACCTTC
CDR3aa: CSVELDDSNYGYTF

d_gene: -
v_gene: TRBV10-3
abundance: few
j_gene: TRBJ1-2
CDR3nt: TGTGCCATCAGTAGGACAGAAGATTATGGCTACACCTTC
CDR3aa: CAISRTEDYGYTF

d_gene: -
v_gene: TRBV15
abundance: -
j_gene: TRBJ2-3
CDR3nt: TGTGCCACCAGCCCCTCTTGGGGGGAAGGGCAGTATTTT
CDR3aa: CATSPSWGEGQYF

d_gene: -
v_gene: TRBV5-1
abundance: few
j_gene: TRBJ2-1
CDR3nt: TGCGCCAGCAGCTTGGTTGTAAACGTTAACAATGAGCAGTTCTTC
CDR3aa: CASSLVVNVNNEQFF

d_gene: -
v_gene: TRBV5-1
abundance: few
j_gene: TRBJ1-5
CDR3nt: TGCGCCAGCAGCGAGGGGATTAGCAATCAGCCCCAGCATTTT
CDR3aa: CASSEGISNQPQHF

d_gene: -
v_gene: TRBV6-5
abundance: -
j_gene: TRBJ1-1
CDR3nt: TGTGCCAGCAGTTACCTCCCCGCCGGGACAACAGAAGCTTTCTTT
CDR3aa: CASSYLPAGTTEAFF

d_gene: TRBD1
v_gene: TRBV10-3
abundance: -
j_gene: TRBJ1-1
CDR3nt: TGTGCCATCAGTGAGACAGGGGAGGGGGAAGCTTTCTTT
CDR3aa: CAISETGEGEAFF

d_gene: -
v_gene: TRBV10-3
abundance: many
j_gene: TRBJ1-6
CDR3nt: TGTGCCATCAGTGGGGACGGACAATATTCACCCCTCCACTTT
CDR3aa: CAISGDGQYSPLHF